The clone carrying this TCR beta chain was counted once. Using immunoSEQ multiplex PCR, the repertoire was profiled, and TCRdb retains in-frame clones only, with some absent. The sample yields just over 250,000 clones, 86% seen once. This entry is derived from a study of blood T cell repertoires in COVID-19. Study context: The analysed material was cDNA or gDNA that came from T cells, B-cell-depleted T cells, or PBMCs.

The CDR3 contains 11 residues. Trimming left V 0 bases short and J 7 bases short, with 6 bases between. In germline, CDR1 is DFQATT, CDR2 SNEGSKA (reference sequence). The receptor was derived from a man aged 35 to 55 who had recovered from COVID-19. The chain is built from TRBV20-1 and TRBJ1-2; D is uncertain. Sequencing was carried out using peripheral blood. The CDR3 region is CSARDRPGYTF. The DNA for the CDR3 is TGCAGTGCTAGAGATCGTCCTGGCTACACCTTC.